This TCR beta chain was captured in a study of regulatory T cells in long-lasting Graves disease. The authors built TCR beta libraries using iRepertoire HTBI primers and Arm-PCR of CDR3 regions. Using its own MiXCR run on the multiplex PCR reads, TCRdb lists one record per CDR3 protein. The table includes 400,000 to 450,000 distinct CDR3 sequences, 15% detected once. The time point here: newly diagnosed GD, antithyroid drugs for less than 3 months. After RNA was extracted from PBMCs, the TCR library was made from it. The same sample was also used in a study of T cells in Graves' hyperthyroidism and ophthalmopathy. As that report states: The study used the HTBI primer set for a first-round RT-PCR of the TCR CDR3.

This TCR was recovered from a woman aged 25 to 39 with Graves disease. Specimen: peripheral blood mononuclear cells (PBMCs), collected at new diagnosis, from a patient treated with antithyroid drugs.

As DNA, the CDR3 is TGTGCCAGCAGCGGCACTTCGACAGGGCCGGGCACTGAAGCTTTCTTT. Translating it yields CASSGTSTGPGTEAFF. V gene TRBV9 combines with J gene TRBJ1-1, with 7 bases that match TRBD1. The CDR3 totals 16 residues. Germline values: CDR1 SGDLS, CDR2 YYNGEE. With 3 bases clipped from V and 4 bases from J, the junction kept 12 bases outside the gene matches. Based on the CDR3 plus reference TRBV9 and TRBJ1-1, the full variable domain is DSGVTQTPKHLITATGQRVTLRCSPRSGDLSVYWYQQSLDQGLQFLIQYYNGEERAKGNILERFSAQQFPDLHSELNLSSLELGDSALYFCASSGTSTGPGTEAFFGQGTRLTVV.